These T cell receptor beta chains were read from a single sample in a study of CD8+ T cells in alopecia areata. Generated by immunoSEQ multiplex PCR, the TCRdb table keeps only in-frame clones and is missing some. This sample has some 170,000 clones, with less than 75% found just once. This sample comprised CD8+ T cells sorted from blood, obtained at week 0. These receptor sequences come from a human donor with alopecia areata. Both conserved end residues are part of each CDR3. A D gene is named only where the DNA matches it firmly. Clone size is not always given. Where it is, it says once, few, many or a class for expanded clones.

D gene	CDR3 length	clone size	J gene	V gene	CDR3 protein	CDR3 DNA
NA	15	NA	TRBJ2-1	TRBV4-1	CASSQDPRTYNEQFF	TGCGCCAGCAGCCAAGATCCGAGAACTTACAATGAGCAGTTCTTC
TRBD2	19	NA	TRBJ2-5	TRBV7-9	CATNDPLGRAAALVETQYF	TGTGCCACCAACGACCCGTTAGGGAGGGCGGCAGCTCTCGTGGAGACCCAGTACTTC
NA	11	NA	TRBJ2-5	TRBV14	CASRGEETQYF	TGTGCCAGCAGGGGGGAAGAGACCCAGTACTTC
NA	14	NA	TRBJ1-1	TRBV19	CASSIWGSDTEAFF	TGTGCCAGTAGTATCTGGGGGAGTGACACTGAAGCTTTCTTT
NA	15	NA	TRBJ2-7	TRBV19	CASSIGTPSRVGQYF	TGTGCCAGTAGTATCGGGACGCCTAGCAGAGTCGGGCAGTACTTC
NA	14	NA	TRBJ1-1	TRBV15	CATSRDQRATEAFF	TGTGCCACCAGCAGAGATCAAAGGGCAACTGAAGCTTTCTTT
TRBD1	14	NA	TRBJ1-1	TRBV5-1	CASSLHRGNTEAFF	TGCGCCAGCAGCTTGCACAGGGGGAACACTGAAGCTTTCTTT
NA	22	NA	TRBJ1-2	TRBV30	CASSSGTPIIRALLLPNYGYTF	TGTGCTTCATCATCCGGGACACCTATTATCCGAGCCCTCTTATTGCCGAACTATGGCTACACCTTC
TRBD1	13	NA	TRBJ1-2	TRBV5-6	CASSLGDRDGYTF	TGTGCCAGCAGCTTGGGGGACAGGGATGGCTACACCTTC
NA	15	NA	TRBJ2-6	TRBV27	CASSLGVPGANVLTF	TGTGCCAGCAGCCTAGGGGTCCCTGGGGCCAACGTCCTGACTTTC
TRBD1	15	NA	TRBJ1-5	TRBV10-2	CASSADRGKNQPQHF	TGCGCCAGCAGTGCGGACAGGGGTAAAAATCAGCCCCAGCATTTT
NA	12	NA	TRBJ1-1	TRBV7-9	CASSESGSEAFF	TGTGCCAGCAGCGAATCCGGGAGCGAAGCTTTCTTT
NA	13	NA	TRBJ1-2	TRBV27	CASSPPGPYGYTF	TGTGCCAGCAGTCCTCCGGGACCTTATGGCTACACCTTC
NA	14	NA	TRBJ1-2	TRBV2	CASSERGFNYGYTF	TGTGCCAGCAGTGAGCGGGGATTTAACTATGGCTACACCTTC
TRBD2	15	NA	TRBJ2-5	TRBV4-2	CASSQERGGEETQYF	TGTGCCAGCAGCCAAGAGCGGGGGGGCGAGGAGACCCAGTACTTC
NA	14	NA	TRBJ2-7	TRBV5-1	CASSESGGSYEQYF	TGCGCCAGCAGCGAATCTGGCGGATCCTACGAGCAGTACTTC
NA	14	NA	TRBJ1-1	TRBV5-6	CASSLGQGFREAFF	TGTGCCAGCAGCTTGGGCCAGGGCTTTCGCGAAGCTTTCTTT
NA	11	many	TRBJ2-1	TRBV5-8	CASSDPRSKLF	TGTGCCAGCAGCGACCCGAGAAGCAAGCTCTTC
NA	16	NA	TRBJ2-2	TRBV11-2	CASSPPGGLHTGELFF	TGTGCCAGCAGCCCCCCCGGGGGACTTCACACCGGGGAGCTGTTTTTT
NA	12	NA	TRBJ1-1	TRBV29-1	CSDGRENTEAFF	TGCAGCGATGGCAGAGAGAACACTGAAGCTTTCTTT
NA	14	NA	TRBJ2-3	TRBV11-2	CASSLVGAVDTQYF	TGTGCCAGCAGCTTAGTGGGTGCGGTGGATACGCAGTATTTT
TRBD1	16	once	TRBJ2-2	TRBV10-3	CAIPGQGGWHTGELFF	TGTGCCATTCCCGGACAGGGCGGATGGCACACCGGGGAGCTGTTTTTT
NA	11	NA	TRBJ2-1	TRBV11-2	CASSLIDEQFF	TGTGCCAGCAGCTTGATCGATGAGCAGTTCTTC
NA	13	NA	TRBJ1-2	TRBV10-2	CASWVGRAHGYTF	TGCGCCAGCTGGGTGGGCAGGGCCCATGGCTACACCTTC
NA	13	few	TRBJ1-1	TRBV7-9	CASSYQTVAEAFF	TGTGCCAGCAGTTACCAGACAGTCGCGGAAGCTTTCTTT
TRBD1	15	few	TRBJ1-4	TRBV29-1	CSVVGTGSHNEKLFF	TGCAGCGTGGTCGGGACAGGGTCTCATAATGAAAAACTGTTTTTT
NA	13	NA	TRBJ2-1	TRBV5-6	CASSLGSGNEQFF	TGTGCCAGCAGCTTGGGTTCCGGCAATGAGCAGTTCTTC
NA	14	NA	TRBJ1-1	TRBV4-1	CASSQEGGRAEAFF	TGCGCCAGCAGCCAAGAGGGAGGGAGAGCTGAAGCTTTCTTT
NA	13	NA	TRBJ1-5	TRBV27	CASSWGANQPQHF	TGTGCCAGTTCCTGGGGGGCTAATCAGCCCCAGCATTTT
NA	14	NA	TRBJ1-1	TRBV14	CASSQRVSGTEAFF	TGTGCCAGCAGTCAAAGGGTGAGCGGCACTGAAGCTTTCTTT
TRBD2	18	NA	TRBJ2-5	TRBV6-1	CASSARSGSGRFQETQYF	TGTGCCAGCAGTGCCCGATCTGGGAGCGGGAGGTTCCAAGAGACCCAGTACTTC
TRBD2	15	NA	TRBJ2-7	TRBV10-3	CAISESPGGSYEQYF	TGTGCCATCAGTGAGTCTCCGGGGGGTTCCTACGAGCAGTACTTC
TRBD2	14	NA	TRBJ2-5	TRBV13	CASSRSGPQETQYF	TGTGCCAGCAGCCGTAGCGGGCCCCAAGAGACCCAGTACTTC
TRBD1	15	NA	TRBJ2-1	TRBV7-8	CASSSQGALYNEQFF	TGTGCCAGCAGCTCCCAGGGGGCCCTCTACAATGAGCAGTTCTTC
TRBD2	13	few	TRBJ2-5	TRBV27	CASSYTSGETQYF	TGTGCCAGCAGTTACACTAGCGGGGAGACCCAGTACTTC
NA	13	NA	TRBJ1-5	TRBV29-1	CSVGSGSNQPQHF	TGCAGCGTTGGGTCTGGGAGCAATCAGCCCCAGCATTTT
NA	13	NA	TRBJ1-2	TRBV14	CASSQGGPYGYTF	TGTGCCAGCAGCCAAGGAGGTCCGTATGGCTACACCTTC
TRBD1	16	NA	TRBJ2-7	TRBV2	CASSDDRGSRVDEQYF	TGTGCCAGCAGCGACGACAGGGGATCTCGGGTCGACGAGCAGTACTTC
NA	13	NA	TRBJ2-5	TRBV29-1	CSVDGDPVVAQYF	TGCAGCGTTGACGGGGACCCAGTCGTGGCCCAGTACTTC
TRBD2	16	many	TRBJ2-1	TRBV7-9	CASIPETSGLYNEQFF	TGTGCCAGCATCCCAGAGACTAGCGGTCTATACAATGAGCAGTTCTTC
NA	17	NA	TRBJ1-6	TRBV7-9	CASSPTENGYRPSPLHF	TGTGCCAGCAGCCCCACTGAGAATGGCTACAGACCCTCACCCCTCCACTTT
TRBD1	17	NA	TRBJ2-6	TRBV29-1	CSVEAWTGSSGANVLTF	TGCAGCGTTGAAGCCTGGACAGGTAGCTCTGGGGCCAACGTCCTGACTTTC
NA	12	NA	TRBJ1-5	TRBV5-6	CASSSAGQPQHF	TGTGCCAGCAGCTCGGCGGGGCAGCCCCAGCATTTT
NA	11	NA	TRBJ2-1	TRBV29-1	CSVESREKQFF	TGCAGCGTTGAAAGCCGGGAGAAGCAGTTCTTC
NA	14	NA	TRBJ2-7	TRBV7-9	CASSGSGVTYEQYF	TGTGCCAGCAGCGGATCAGGGGTCACCTACGAGCAGTACTTC
NA	13	NA	TRBJ1-4	TRBV15	CATKGGTNEKLFF	TGTGCCACCAAGGGGGGGACTAATGAAAAACTGTTTTTT